This T cell receptor beta chain is drawn from a study of blood T cells in healthy people across ages. This CDR3 region has 13 residues. Trimming left V 4 bases short and J 4 bases short, with 9 bases between. Combining a sample-barcoded 5' primer with a J-beta primer mix, a second PCR ran for 7 to 11 cycles. Sequencing yielded, for each sample, at least 2.5 million paired-end reads carrying CDR3. TCRdb re-called the 5' RACE reads through MiXCR, storing one row per CDR3 protein. The data hold 500,000 to 650,000 distinct CDR3 sequences, with 27% observed a single time. This sample was shared with a second study, whose subject was T cells of mothers and their children. From that second work: Primer M1S, used in the second PCR, introduced sample barcodes and 2-4 random nucleotides. There was no detection of any persistent microchimeric T cell clones.

The chain couples TRBV12-3 or TRBV12-4 to TRBJ2-3; D is unclear. The sample comprised blood. This TCR was recovered from a boy aged 2 to 10 in good health. The CDR3 is CASSSRMADTQYF. As DNA, the CDR3 is TGTGCCAGCAGTTCCCGCATGGCAGATACGCAGTATTTT.